One sample yielded the 19 T cell receptor beta chains listed below, sequenced in a study of blood T cell repertoires in COVID-19. Method: immunoSEQ multiplex PCR; TCRdb's copy keeps in-frame clones and lacks some. The table includes roughly 670,000 clones, around 90% detected once. The sample taken for sequencing was peripheral blood. The receptors shown here come from a young woman with acute or convalescent COVID-19.

J is TRBJ2-3 and V is TRBV6-4, with TRBD2 matching 11 bases. V lost 0 bases, J lost 5 bases, and 4 bases stayed unmatched. This CDR3 region has 16 residues. CDR1 MRHNA and CDR2 SNTAGT come from the germline V gene. The CDR3 coding sequence is TGTGCCAGCAGTGACTCTAGCGGGGGGGCCAAAGATACGCAGTATTTT. Encoded protein: CASSDSSGGAKDTQYF.

The V gene is TRBV30, the J gene TRBJ2-1; 11 bases align to TRBD2. V gave up 4 bases and J gave up 7 bases; unmatched junction bases: 9. The germline V gene encodes CDR1 GTSNPN and CDR2 SVGIG (reference sequence). This CDR3 has 15 residues. DNA for the CDR3: TGTGCCTGGACAGTTAGCGGGGGGGAGGTTAATGAGCAGTTCTTC. Protein: CAWTVSGGEVNEQFF. The whole variable domain, remainder taken from reference TRBV30 and TRBJ2-1, is SQTIHQWPATLVQPVGSPLSLECTVEGTSNPNLYWYRQAAGRGLQLLFYSVGIGQISSEVPQNLSASRPQDRQFILSSKKLLLSDSGFYLCAWTVSGGEVNEQFFGPGTRLTVL.

CDR3 sequence reads: CASSPLDRGGGYTF. For the CDR3, the DNA is TGCGCCAGCAGCCCCTTGGACAGGGGGGGTGGCTACACCTTC. V and J are TRBV5-1 and TRBJ1-2; TRBD1 agrees at 10 bases. The V gene end was trimmed by 4 bases and the J gene end by 7 bases; junction bases not matched to a gene: 7. The CDR3 consists of 14 residues. Germline V gene sequence: CDR1 SGHRS, CDR2 YFSETQ.

The chain couples TRBV6-5 to TRBJ2-1; tentative D call: TRBD2 (5 bases). The germline V gene has CDR1 MNHEY and CDR2 SVGAGI. Trimming removed 7 bases from V and 10 bases from J, with 20 bases in between. The CDR3 extends over 14 amino acids. CDR3 sequence: CASKVIRYREEQFF. CDR3 bases: TGTGCCAGCAAAGTGATCCGATATCGGGAAGAGCAGTTCTTC.

On this clone itself: The same CDR3 is also encoded by other DNA sequences in this sample. The chain uses TRBV6-2 or TRBV6-3 and TRBJ2-2, with D uncertain. Germline values: CDR1 MNHEY, CDR2 SVGEGT. This CDR3 has 14 amino acids. V was clipped by 0 bases and J by 5 bases, with 7 bases between them. The CDR3 nucleotides are TGTGCCAGCAGTTACTCGGCGGATACCGGGGAGCTGTTTTTT. Translating it yields CASSYSADTGELFF.

The chain is built from TRBV6-5 and TRBJ1-6; D is ambiguous. Trimming pared 6 bases from V and 7 bases from J, leaving 13 bases between. This CDR3 spans 14 amino acids. CDR1 is MNHEY, CDR2 SVGAGI, per germline. The CDR3 loop is CASSRDTSNSPLHF. In DNA, the CDR3 is TGTGCCAGCAGCCGCGACACCTCGAATTCACCCCTCCACTTT.

Written as DNA, the CDR3 is TGTGCCAGCAGCCCCAAGGACTTGGACAGGATGAACACTGAAGCTTTCTTT. Translating gives CASSPKDLDRMNTEAFF. The chain couples TRBV3-1 (or the pseudogene TRBV3-2) to TRBJ1-1; TRBD1 agrees at 7 bases. Germline V lookup: CDR1 LGHDT, CDR2 YNNKEL (reference sequence). The CDR3 has 17 amino acids. V lost 4 bases, J lost 0 bases, and 11 bases stayed unmatched.

The CDR3 coding sequence is TGTGCCAGCAGTGAAGCTCGGGACATCTATGGCTACACCTTC. Protein: CASSEARDIYGYTF. The rearrangement links TRBV2 to TRBJ1-2, with a weak D call TRBD1 (6 bases). This CDR3 region has 14 residues. V lost 0 bases, J lost 4 bases, and 9 bases lay in between. Germline CDR1 SNHLY, CDR2 FYNNEI.

V usage is TRBV6-1 and J usage is TRBJ1-5; D not resolved. V lost 3 bases and J 3 bases, leaving 6 bases between the germline ends. The length of the CDR3 is 13 residues. Germline CDR1 reads MNHNS; CDR2 reads SASEGT. CDR3 loop: CASSDTFNQPQHF. The DNA for the CDR3 is TGTGCCAGCAGTGACACTTTCAATCAGCCCCAGCATTTT.

With respect to this clone: Other DNA sequences in the sample encode the same CDR3. V and J are TRBV7-9 and TRBJ1-2; TRBD1 matches 7 bases. The CDR3 is 13 residues long. Germline lookup yields CDR1 SEHNR and CDR2 FQNEAQ (reference sequence). Trimming removed 5 bases from V and 4 bases from J; junction bases left unmatched: 4. The DNA of the CDR3 is TGTGCCAGCAGCCCGACAGGGCTCTATGGCTACACCTTC. Amino acids: CASSPTGLYGYTF.

The chain recombines TRBV6-5 with TRBJ1-1; D is uncertain. V was clipped by 4 bases and J by 10 bases, with 16 bases between them. The germline V gene has CDR1 MNHEY and CDR2 SVGAGI. The CDR3 is made up of 13 amino acids. CDR3 nucleotide sequence: TGTGCCAGCAGTTCCCTACCCGCATCGTTAGCTTTCTTT. Protein sequence: CASSSLPASLAFF.

In this sample, this clone turned up once. The V call is TRBV19, the J call TRBJ1-2, with TRBD1 matching 9 bases. The V gene's germline CDR1 is LNHDA and CDR2 SQIVND (reference sequence). The CDR3 totals 15 residues. Germline trimming cut 5 bases from V and 4 bases from J; bases unmatched to any gene: 8. In DNA, the CDR3 is TGTGCCAGTAGTGACTGGGACAGGGAAGGCTATGGCTACACCTTC. Translated, it gives CASSDWDREGYGYTF.

This clone appeared a single time. The CDR3 bases are TGTGCCAGCAGTAGGGGAAGGAAATACGAGAGCAATCAGCCCCAGCATTTT. It is translated as CASSRGRKYESNQPQHF. The rearrangement uses TRBV28 and TRBJ1-5; the D gene is possibly TRBD1 (5 bases). The CDR3 is made up of 17 amino acids. CDR1 is MDHEN, CDR2 SYDVKM, per germline. V was clipped by 5 bases and J by 1 base, with 18 bases between them.

V is TRBV7-3 and J is TRBJ2-2; no firm D call. Germline-derived CDR1 and CDR2 are SGHTA and FQGTGA. This CDR3 comprises 12 residues. The ends were cut back, 5 bases at V and 8 bases at J, with 9 bases in the middle. For the CDR3, the DNA is TGTGCCAGCAGCCCTCTGACTGGGGAGCTGTTTTTT. The encoded protein is CASSPLTGELFF.

On this clone: Other nucleotide sequences from this sample produce the same CDR3. Here the CDR3 reads CASSELEYGYTF. CDR3 coding DNA: TGTGCCAGCAGTGAATTGGAGTATGGCTACACCTTC. The V and J genes are TRBV6-1 and TRBJ1-2; D gene uncertain. V shed 2 bases and J shed 5 bases, with 6 bases lying between them. Per the germline V gene, CDR1 is MNHNS and CDR2 is SASEGT. The CDR3 is made up of 12 amino acids.

The DNA for the CDR3 is TGTGCCAGCATGGGGCAGACTTCTAACTATGGCTACACCTTC. It codes for CASMGQTSNYGYTF. The J gene is TRBJ1-2, the V gene TRBV4-2; D might be TRBD1 (5 bases). CDR1 and CDR2 from the germline V gene are LGHNA and YNFKEQ. With 7 bases removed from V and 0 bases from J, the gap between germline ends came to 12 bases. The CDR3 is made up of 14 amino acids.

This rearrangement joins TRBV24-1 to TRBJ1-3, with a weak D call TRBD1 (6 bases). With 4 bases removed from V and 3 bases from J, the gap between germline ends came to 6 bases. The CDR3 has 13 residues. The germline V gene encodes CDR1 KGHDR and CDR2 SFDVKD. CDR3 sequence: CATSDRGGNTIYF. The CDR3 DNA reads TGTGCCACCAGTGACAGGGGTGGAAACACCATATATTTT.

J is TRBJ1-2 and V is TRBV24-1, with 8 nucleotides matching TRBD1. CDR1 is KGHDR, CDR2 SFDVKD, per germline. There are 15 residues in the CDR3. V was pared by 2 bases and J by 7 bases, with 8 bases of the junction left unmatched. The CDR3 is CATSDWKTGVGGYTF. The CDR3 DNA is TGTGCCACCAGTGATTGGAAGACAGGGGTTGGTGGCTACACCTTC.

The chain links TRBV11-2 to TRBJ2-1, with no clear D. The CDR3 length is 17 residues. Trimming took off 3 bases at V and 2 bases at J, with 17 bases between the two ends. CDR1 and CDR2 from the germline V gene are SGHAT and FQNNGV. The CDR3 loop is CASSFLVLVVAYNEQFF. DNA for the CDR3: TGTGCCAGCAGCTTTCTAGTTTTGGTCGTGGCCTACAATGAGCAGTTCTTC.